This T cell receptor beta chain was sequenced for a study of human T cells and chemical hapten exposure. One entry per CDR3 protein results from TCRdb running MiXCR on the RACE reads. The sample lists about 260,000 distinct CDR3 sequences, about 8.6% occurring once. Only a few counts were recorded for this clonotype. The CDR3 sequence is 12 residues long. Documented time point: pre-sensitization, week 0. Treatment defined: therapeutic diphenylcyclopropenone sensitization with weekly scalp DPC. V usage is TRBV21-1 and J usage is TRBJ2-7. TRBV21-1 constitutes a pseudogene. The sequence came from a woman in her 40s with alopecia areata. Some clones in this sample may be carry-over from other donors' samples. Sample: whole blood, taken in connection with sensitization to the hapten diphenylcyclopropenone (DPC). This chain's CDR3 is CASSNEFYEQYF. CDR3 bases: TGTGCCAGCAGCAATGAGTTCTACGAGCAGTACTTC.